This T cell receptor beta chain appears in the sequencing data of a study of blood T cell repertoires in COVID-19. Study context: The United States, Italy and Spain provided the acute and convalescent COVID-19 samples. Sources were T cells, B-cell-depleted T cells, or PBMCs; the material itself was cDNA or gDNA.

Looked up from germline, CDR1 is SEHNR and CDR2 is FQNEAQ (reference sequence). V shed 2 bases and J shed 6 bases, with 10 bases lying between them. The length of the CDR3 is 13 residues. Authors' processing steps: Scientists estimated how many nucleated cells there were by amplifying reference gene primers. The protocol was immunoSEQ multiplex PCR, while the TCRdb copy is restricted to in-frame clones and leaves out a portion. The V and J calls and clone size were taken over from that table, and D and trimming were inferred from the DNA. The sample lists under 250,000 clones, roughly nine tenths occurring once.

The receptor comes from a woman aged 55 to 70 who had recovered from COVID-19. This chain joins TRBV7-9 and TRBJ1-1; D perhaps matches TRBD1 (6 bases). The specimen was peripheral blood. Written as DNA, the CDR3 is TGTGCCAGCAGCTTAAGGACAGTTCCTGAAGCTTTCTTT. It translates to CASSLRTVPEAFF.